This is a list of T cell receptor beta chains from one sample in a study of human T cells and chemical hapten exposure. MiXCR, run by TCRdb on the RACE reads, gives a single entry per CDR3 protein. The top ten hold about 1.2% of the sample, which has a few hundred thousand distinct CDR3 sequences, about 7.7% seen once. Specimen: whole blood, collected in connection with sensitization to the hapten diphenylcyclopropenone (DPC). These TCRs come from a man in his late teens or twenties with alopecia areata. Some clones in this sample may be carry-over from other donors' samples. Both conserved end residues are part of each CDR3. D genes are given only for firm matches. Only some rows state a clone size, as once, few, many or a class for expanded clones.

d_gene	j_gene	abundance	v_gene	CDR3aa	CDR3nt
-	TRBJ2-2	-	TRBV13	CASSLSGERTGELFF	TGTGCCAGCAGCTTATCAGGGGAAAGGACCGGGGAGCTGTTTTTT
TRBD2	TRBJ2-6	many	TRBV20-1	CSASSSGVSGANVLTF	TGCAGTGCTAGTTCTAGCGGGGTCTCTGGGGCCAACGTCCTGACTTTC
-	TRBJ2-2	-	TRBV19	CASSNRLEGGGAYLGELFF	TGTGCCAGTAGCAACCGCCTGGAGGGTGGCGGAGCTTATTTGGGGGAGCTGTTTTTT
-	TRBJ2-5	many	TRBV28	CASSPDGQETQYF	TGTGCCAGCAGCCCGGACGGCCAAGAGACCCAGTACTTC
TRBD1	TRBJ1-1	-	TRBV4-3	CASSPVDRRNTEAFF	TGCGCCAGCAGTCCCGTGGACAGGCGGAACACTGAAGCTTTCTTT
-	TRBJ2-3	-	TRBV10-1	CASSDRTDSTDTQYF	TGCGCCAGCAGTGACAGGACAGACAGCACAGATACGCAGTATTTT
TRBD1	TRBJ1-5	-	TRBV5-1	CASSLGAWDRVNQPQHF	TGCGCCAGCAGCCTGGGGGCCTGGGACAGGGTAAATCAGCCCCAGCATTTT
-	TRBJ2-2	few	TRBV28	CASSLAGGLNTGELFF	TGTGCCAGCAGCCTAGCCGGGGGACTGAACACCGGGGAGCTGTTTTTT
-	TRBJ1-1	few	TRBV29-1	CSVAQAVNTEAFF	TGCAGCGTTGCACAGGCTGTGAACACTGAAGCTTTCTTT
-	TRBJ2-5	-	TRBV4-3	CASSHLGGETQYF	TGCGCCAGCAGCCACCTTGGAGGCGAGACCCAGTACTTC
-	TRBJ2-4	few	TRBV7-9	CASEGHLLAKNIQYF	TGTGCCAGCGAAGGACACCTACTAGCCAAAAACATTCAGTACTTC
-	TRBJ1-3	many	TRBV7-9	CASSLVGVRNTIYF	TGTGCCAGCAGCTTAGTAGGGGTTCGTAACACCATATATTTT
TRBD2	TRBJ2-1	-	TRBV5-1	CASSLAGLAGGFYNEQFF	TGCGCCAGCAGCTTGGCGGGACTAGCGGGGGGTTTCTACAATGAGCAGTTCTTC
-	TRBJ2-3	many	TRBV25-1	CASSLEHGADTQYF	TGTGCCAGCAGCCTGGAGCATGGCGCAGATACGCAGTATTTT
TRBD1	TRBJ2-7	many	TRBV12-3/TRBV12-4	CASRADRRYEQYF	TGTGCCAGCAGGGCGGACAGGAGATACGAGCAGTACTTC
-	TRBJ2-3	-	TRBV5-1	CASSLEGMTDTQYF	TGCGCCAGCAGCTTGGAGGGGATGACAGATACGCAGTATTTT
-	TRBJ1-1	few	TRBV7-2	CASSPNLQHTEAFF	TGTGCCAGCAGCCCCAATCTACAGCACACTGAAGCTTTCTTT
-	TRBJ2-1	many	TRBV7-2	CASSGVAYNEQFF	TGTGCCAGCAGCGGGGTCGCCTACAATGAGCAGTTCTTC
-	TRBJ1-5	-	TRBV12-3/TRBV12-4	CASSSPGAWGNQPQHF	TGTGCCAGCAGTTCCCCCGGGGCCTGGGGCAATCAGCCCCAGCATTTT
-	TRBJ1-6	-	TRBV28	CASSLLSGLGNSPLHF	TGTGCCAGCAGTCTATTGTCAGGGCTGGGGAATTCACCCCTCCACTTT
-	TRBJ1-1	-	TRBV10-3	CAISILNTEAFF	TGTGCCATCAGTATATTGAACACTGAAGCTTTCTTT
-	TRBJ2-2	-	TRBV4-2	CASSQRGIPSTGELFF	TGTGCCAGCAGCCAACGGGGGATCCCCTCCACCGGGGAGCTGTTTTTT
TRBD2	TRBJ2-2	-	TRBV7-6	CASSFGLAGITGELFF	TGTGCCAGCAGCTTCGGACTAGCGGGGATCACCGGGGAGCTGTTTTTT
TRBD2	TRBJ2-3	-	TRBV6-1	CASNSGGVADTQYF	TGTGCCAGCAATAGCGGGGGGGTCGCAGATACGCAGTATTTT
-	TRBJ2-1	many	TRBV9	CASSPEGRMSSYNEQFF	TGTGCCAGCAGCCCAGAGGGGCGGATGAGCTCCTACAATGAGCAGTTCTTC
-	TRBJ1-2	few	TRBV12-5	CASGLPRLGGPGRYGYTF	TGTGCTAGTGGTTTGCCGAGGCTCGGGGGGCCTGGACGCTATGGCTACACCTTC
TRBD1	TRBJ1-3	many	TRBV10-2	CASVPSGTGSGNTIYF	TGCGCCAGCGTTCCATCCGGGACAGGCTCTGGAAACACCATATATTTT
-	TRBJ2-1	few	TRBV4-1	CASSQDQSGDYNEQFF	TGCGCCAGCAGCCAAGATCAGTCTGGGGACTACAATGAGCAGTTCTTC